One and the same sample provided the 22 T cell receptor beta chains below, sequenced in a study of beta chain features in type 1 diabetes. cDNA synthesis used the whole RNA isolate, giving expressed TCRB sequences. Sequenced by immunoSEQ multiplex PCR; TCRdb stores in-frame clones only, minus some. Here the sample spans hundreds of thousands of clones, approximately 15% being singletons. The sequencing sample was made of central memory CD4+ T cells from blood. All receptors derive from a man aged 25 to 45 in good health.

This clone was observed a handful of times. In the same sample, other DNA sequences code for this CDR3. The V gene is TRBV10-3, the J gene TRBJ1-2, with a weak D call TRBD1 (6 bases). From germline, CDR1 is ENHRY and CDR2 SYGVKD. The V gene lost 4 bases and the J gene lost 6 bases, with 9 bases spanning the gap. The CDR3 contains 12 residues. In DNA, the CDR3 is TGTGCCATCAGTGTACAGGGTGATGGCTACACCTTC. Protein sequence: CAISVQGDGYTF.

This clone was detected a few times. DNA for the CDR3: TGTGCCAGCAGCGTGAACTCAAGGACTATCCTTTACAATGAGCAGTTCTTC. Protein sequence: CASSVNSRTILYNEQFF. The rearrangement joins TRBV9 to TRBJ2-1; perhaps TRBD2 as D (6 bases). The CDR3 totals 17 residues. The V end was cut by 2 bases, the J end by 4 bases, with 19 bases between. Germline V gene sequence: CDR1 SGDLS, CDR2 YYNGEE.

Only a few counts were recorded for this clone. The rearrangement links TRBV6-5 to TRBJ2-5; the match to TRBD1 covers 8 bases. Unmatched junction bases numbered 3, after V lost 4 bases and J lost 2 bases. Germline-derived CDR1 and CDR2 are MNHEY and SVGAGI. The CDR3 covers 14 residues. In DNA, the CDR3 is TGTGCCAGCAGTTGGGACAGGCTACAAGAGACCCAGTACTTC. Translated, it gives CASSWDRLQETQYF.

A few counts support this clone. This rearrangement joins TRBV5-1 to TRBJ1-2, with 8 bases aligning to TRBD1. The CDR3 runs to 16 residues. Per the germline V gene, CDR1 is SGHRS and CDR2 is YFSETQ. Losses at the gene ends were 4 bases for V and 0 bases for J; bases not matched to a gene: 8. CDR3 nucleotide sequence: TGCGCCAGCAGCGTGGATCCGGGACAGGCTAACTATGGCTACACCTTC. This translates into CASSVDPGQANYGYTF.

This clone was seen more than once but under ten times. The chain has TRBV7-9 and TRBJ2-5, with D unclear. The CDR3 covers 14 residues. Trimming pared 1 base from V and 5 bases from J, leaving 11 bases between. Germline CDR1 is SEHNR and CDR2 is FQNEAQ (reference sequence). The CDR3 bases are TGTGCCAGCAGCTTAGATCTAGGATACGAGACCCAGTACTTC. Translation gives CASSLDLGYETQYF.

Here the CDR3 reads CASSLMGDEQYF. CDR3 DNA: TGTGCCAGCAGCTTAATGGGGGACGAGCAGTACTTC. The V gene is TRBV11-3, the J gene TRBJ2-7, with D perhaps TRBD1 or TRBD2 (5 bases each). The CDR3 extends over 12 amino acids. Between the trimmed V and J ends, which lost 2 bases and 5 bases, there was a span of 7 bases. The germline V gene has CDR1 SGHNT and CDR2 YENEEA.

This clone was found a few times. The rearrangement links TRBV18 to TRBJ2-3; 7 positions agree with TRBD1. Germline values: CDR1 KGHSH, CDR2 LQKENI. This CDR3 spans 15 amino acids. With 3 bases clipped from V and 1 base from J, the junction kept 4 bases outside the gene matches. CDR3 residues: CASSPRGLGTDTQYF. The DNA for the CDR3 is TGTGCCAGCTCACCGAGGGGGCTTGGCACAGATACGCAGTATTTT.

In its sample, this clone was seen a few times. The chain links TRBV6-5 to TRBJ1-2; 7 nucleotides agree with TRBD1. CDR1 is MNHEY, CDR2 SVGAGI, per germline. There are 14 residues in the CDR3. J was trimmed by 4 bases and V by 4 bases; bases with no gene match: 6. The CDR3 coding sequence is TGTGCCAGCAGTTTCCGGGACAGAGCCTATGGCTACACCTTC. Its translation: CASSFRDRAYGYTF.

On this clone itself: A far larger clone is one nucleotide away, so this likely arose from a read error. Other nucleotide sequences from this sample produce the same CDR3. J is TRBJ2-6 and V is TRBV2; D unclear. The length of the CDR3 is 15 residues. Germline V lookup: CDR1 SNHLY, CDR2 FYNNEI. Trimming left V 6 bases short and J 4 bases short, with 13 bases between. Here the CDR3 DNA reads TGTGCCAGCAGGGCCGAGGCGGCGGGGGCCAACGTCCTGACTTTC. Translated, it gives CASRAEAAGANVLTF.

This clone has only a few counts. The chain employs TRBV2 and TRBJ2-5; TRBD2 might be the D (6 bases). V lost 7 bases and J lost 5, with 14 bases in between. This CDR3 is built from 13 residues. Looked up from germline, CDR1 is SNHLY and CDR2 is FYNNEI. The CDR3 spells CASIVGLWETQYF. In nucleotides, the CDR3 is TGTGCCAGCATAGTTGGACTATGGGAGACCCAGTACTTC. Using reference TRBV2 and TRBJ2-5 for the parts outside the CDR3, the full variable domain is EPEVTQTPSHQVTQMGQEVILRCVPISNHLYFYWYRQILGQKVEFLVSFYNNEISEKSEIFDDQFSVERPDGSNFTLKIRSTKLEDSAMYFCASIVGLWETQYFGPGTRLLVL.

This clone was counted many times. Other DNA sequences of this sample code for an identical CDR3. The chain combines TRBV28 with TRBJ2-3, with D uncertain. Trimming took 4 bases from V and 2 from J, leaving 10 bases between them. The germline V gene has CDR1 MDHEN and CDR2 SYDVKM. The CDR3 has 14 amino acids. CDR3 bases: TGTGCCAGCAGTTCCCCGGGCCTCACAGATACGCAGTATTTT. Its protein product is CASSSPGLTDTQYF.

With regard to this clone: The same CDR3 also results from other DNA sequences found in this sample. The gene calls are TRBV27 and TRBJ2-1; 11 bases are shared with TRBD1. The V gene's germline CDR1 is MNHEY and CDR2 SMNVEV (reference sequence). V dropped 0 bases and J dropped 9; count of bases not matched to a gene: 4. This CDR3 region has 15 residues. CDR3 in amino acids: CASSLSGQGAGEQFF. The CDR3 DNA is TGTGCCAGCAGTTTATCCGGACAGGGGGCAGGTGAGCAGTTCTTC.

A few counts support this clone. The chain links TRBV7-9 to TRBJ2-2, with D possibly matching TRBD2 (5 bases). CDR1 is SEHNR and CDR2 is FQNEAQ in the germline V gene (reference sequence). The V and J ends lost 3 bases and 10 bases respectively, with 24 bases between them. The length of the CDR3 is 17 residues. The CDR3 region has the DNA TGTGCCAGCAGCTTGAGAACCGGGAATAAGAGGATTGTGGAGCTGTTTTTT. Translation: CASSLRTGNKRIVELFF.

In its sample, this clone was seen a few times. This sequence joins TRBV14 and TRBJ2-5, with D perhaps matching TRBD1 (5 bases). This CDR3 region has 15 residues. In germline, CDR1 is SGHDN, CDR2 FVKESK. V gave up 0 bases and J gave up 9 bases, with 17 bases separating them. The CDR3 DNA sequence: TGTGCCAGCAGCCAAGACTTGCGACAGCCTCGGTCCCAGTACTTC. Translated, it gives CASSQDLRQPRSQYF.

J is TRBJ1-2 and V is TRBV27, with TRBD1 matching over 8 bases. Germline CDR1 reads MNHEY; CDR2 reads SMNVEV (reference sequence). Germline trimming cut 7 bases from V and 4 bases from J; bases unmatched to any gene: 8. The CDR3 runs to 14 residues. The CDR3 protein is CASKRQGKFYGYTF. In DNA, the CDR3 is TGTGCCAGCAAACGACAGGGGAAATTCTATGGCTACACCTTC.

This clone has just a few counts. The CDR3 DNA follows: TGTGCCTGGACGGTAAACACAGATACGCAGTATTTT. It encodes CAWTVNTDTQYF. The chain combines TRBV30 with TRBJ2-3; D is unresolved. CDR1 GTSNPN and CDR2 SVGIG come from the germline V gene (reference sequence). Trimming pared 4 bases from V and 2 bases from J, leaving 7 bases between. The CDR3 spans 12 residues.

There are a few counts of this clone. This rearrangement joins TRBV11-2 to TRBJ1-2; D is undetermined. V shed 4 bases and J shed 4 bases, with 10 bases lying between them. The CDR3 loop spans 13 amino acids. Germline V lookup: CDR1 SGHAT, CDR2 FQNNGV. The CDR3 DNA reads TGTGCCAGCAGCTCCGCCTCTTTCTATGGCTACACCTTC. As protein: CASSSASFYGYTF.

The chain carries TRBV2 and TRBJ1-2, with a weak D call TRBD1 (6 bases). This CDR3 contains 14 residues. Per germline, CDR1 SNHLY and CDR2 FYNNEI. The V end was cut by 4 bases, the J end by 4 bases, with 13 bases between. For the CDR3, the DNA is TGTGCCAGCAGTGGAACCACAGGGTTCTATGGCTACACCTTC. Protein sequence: CASSGTTGFYGYTF. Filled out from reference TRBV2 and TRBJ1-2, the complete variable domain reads EPEVTQTPSHQVTQMGQEVILRCVPISNHLYFYWYRQILGQKVEFLVSFYNNEISEKSEIFDDQFSVERPDGSNFTLKIRSTKLEDSAMYFCASSGTTGFYGYTFGSGTRLTVV.

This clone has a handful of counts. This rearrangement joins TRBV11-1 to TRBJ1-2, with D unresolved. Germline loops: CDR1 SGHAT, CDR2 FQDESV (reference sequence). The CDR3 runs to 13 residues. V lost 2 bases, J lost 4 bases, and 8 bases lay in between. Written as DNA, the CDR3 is TGTGCCAGCAGCTTAAACTCCCCCTATGGCTACACCTTC. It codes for CASSLNSPYGYTF.

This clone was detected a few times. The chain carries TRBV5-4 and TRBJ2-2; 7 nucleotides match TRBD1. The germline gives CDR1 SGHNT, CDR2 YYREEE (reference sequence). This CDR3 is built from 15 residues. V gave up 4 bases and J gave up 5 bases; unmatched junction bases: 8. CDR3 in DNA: TGTGCCAGCAGCCAAGAGGTCAGGGGGACCGGGGAGCTGTTTTTT. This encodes CASSQEVRGTGELFF.

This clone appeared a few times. CDR3 residues: CASSPDWYNEQFF. In DNA, the CDR3 is TGTGCCAGCAGCCCCGACTGGTACAATGAGCAGTTCTTC. The rearrangement links TRBV7-3 to TRBJ2-1; D unclear. Trimming pared 5 bases from V and 4 bases from J, leaving 9 bases between. CDR1 is SGHTA and CDR2 is FQGTGA in the germline V gene. This CDR3 spans 13 amino acids.

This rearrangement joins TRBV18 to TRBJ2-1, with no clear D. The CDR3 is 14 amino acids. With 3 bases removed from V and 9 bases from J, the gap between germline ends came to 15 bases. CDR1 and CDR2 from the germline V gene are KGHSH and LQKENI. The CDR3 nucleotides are TGTGCCAGCTCACCTCCTCTAGATTTCGGTGAGCAGTTCTTC. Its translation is CASSPPLDFGEQFF.